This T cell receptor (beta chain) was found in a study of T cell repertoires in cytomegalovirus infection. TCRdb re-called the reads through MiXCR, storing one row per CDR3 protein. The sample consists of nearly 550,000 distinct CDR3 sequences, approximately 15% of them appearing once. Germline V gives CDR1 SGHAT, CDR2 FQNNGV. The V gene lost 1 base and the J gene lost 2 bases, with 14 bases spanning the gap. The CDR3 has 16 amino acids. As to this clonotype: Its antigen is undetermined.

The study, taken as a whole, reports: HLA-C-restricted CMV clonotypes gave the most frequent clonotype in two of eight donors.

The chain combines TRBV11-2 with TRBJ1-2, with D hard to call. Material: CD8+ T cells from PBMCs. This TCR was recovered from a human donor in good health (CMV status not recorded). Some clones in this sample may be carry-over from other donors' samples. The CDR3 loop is CASSLGRTSANYGYTF. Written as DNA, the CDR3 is TGTGCCAGCAGCTTAGGTCGAACATCCGCGAACTATGGCTACACCTTC.